Listed here are 31 T cell receptor beta chains from one sample, sequenced in a study of shared clonotypes between healthy human individuals. CD45RO-negative cells were positively selected for CCR7, leaving out terminally differentiated effector memory CD45RA+ cells. The data were produced by immunoSEQ multiplex PCR, yet TCRdb's version contains in-frame clones alone and is incomplete. Counted here are more than 2 million clones, about 94% occurring once; the ten biggest clones make up 1% to 1.3%. The material sequenced was naive CD8+ T cells sorted from blood. The receptors stem from a young man in good health.

This sequence joins TRBV27 and TRBJ1-6, with 12 bases identical to TRBD1. The V gene's germline CDR1 is MNHEY and CDR2 SMNVEV (reference sequence). The CDR3 is 15 amino acids. With V trimmed by 5 bases and J by 10 bases, 6 bases remained unmatched. CDR3 nucleotide sequence: TGTGCCAGCAGTGAATCCGGGACAGGGGGCTCACCCCTCCACTTT. Residues: CASSESGTGGSPLHF.

This chain links TRBV29-1 with TRBJ2-5, with D perhaps matching TRBD1 or TRBD2 (7 bases each). This CDR3 spans 15 amino acids. CDR1 and CDR2 (germline): SQVTM, ANQGSEA. Trimming removed 4 bases at V and 2 bases at J, with 17 bases between. The CDR3 protein is CSVVGGDSLQETQYF. The CDR3 DNA sequence: TGCAGCGTTGTGGGGGGGGACAGCTTACAAGAGACCCAGTACTTC. The whole variable domain, filled in from reference TRBV29-1 and TRBJ2-5, reads SAVISQKPSRDICQRGTSLTIQCQVDSQVTMMFWYRQQPGQSLTLIATANQGSEATYESGFVIDKFPISRPNLTFSTLTVSNMSPEDSSIYLCSVVGGDSLQETQYFGPGTRLLVL.

V usage is TRBV19 and J usage is TRBJ1-6; TRBD1 aligns across 7 bases. The germline gives CDR1 LNHDA, CDR2 SQIVND (reference sequence). J was trimmed by 8 bases and V by 5 bases; bases with no gene match: 21. CDR3 size: 19 residues. CDR3 bases: TGTGCCAGTAGTCAATTGGAGGGGGCCTTACAGGGGATGCATTCACCCCTCCACTTT. It is translated as CASSQLEGALQGMHSPLHF.

V is TRBV10-3 and J is TRBJ1-4; D not resolved. V dropped 4 bases and J dropped 5 bases, with 14 bases sitting between them. This CDR3 is built from 15 residues. CDR1 is ENHRY and CDR2 is SYGVKD in the germline V gene. The CDR3 protein is CAISAQRQENEKLFF. The CDR3 DNA reads TGTGCCATCAGTGCGCAAAGGCAGGAGAATGAAAAACTGTTTTTT.

The V gene is TRBV6-1, the J gene TRBJ1-4, with D perhaps TRBD1 (6 bases). Germline assignment: CDR1 MNHNS and CDR2 SASEGT. Trimming cost V 2 bases and J 2 bases, with 9 bases left between them. This CDR3 contains 15 residues. CDR3 nucleotides: TGTGCCAGCAGTGAACAGGGGTTTACTAATGAAAAACTGTTTTTT. Translated: CASSEQGFTNEKLFF.

This chain connects TRBV10-3 to TRBJ2-1, with 7 positions matching TRBD2. V lost 6 bases, J lost 2 bases, and 7 bases stayed unmatched. Per germline, CDR1 ENHRY and CDR2 SYGVKD. The CDR3 runs 15 residues. The CDR3 loop reads CAISPGAGTYNEQFF. CDR3 DNA sequence: TGTGCCATCAGCCCCGGAGCGGGGACCTACAATGAGCAGTTCTTC.

The genes are TRBV5-5 and TRBJ2-7; 7 bases agree with TRBD1. Germline CDR1 reads SGHKS; CDR2 reads YYEKEE (reference sequence). CDR3 size: 14 residues. Trimming at V came to 0 bases and at J to 7 bases, leaving 7 bases not matched to a gene. DNA of the CDR3: TGTGCCAGCAGCTTGGTACAGGGGCGCCAGGAGCAGTACTTC. This sequence encodes CASSLVQGRQEQYF.

V gene TRBV11-1 combines with J gene TRBJ2-7; tentatively, D is TRBD1 (5 bases). The germline gives CDR1 SGHAT, CDR2 FQDESV (reference sequence). The CDR3 spans 14 residues. Trimming left V 0 bases short and J 5 bases short, with 11 bases between. The CDR3 nucleotides read TGTGCCAGCAGCTTAGCGGCCCAGGGAAACGAGCAGTACTTC. This gives the protein CASSLAAQGNEQYF.

The chain uses TRBV7-9 and TRBJ2-7; TRBD1 aligns across 9 bases. The CDR3 totals 14 residues. V was clipped by 5 bases and J by 6 bases; unmatched bases: 8. Germline V gives CDR1 SEHNR, CDR2 FQNEAQ (reference sequence). CDR3 sequence reads: CASSPAGTGIEQYF. CDR3 DNA: TGTGCCAGCAGCCCCGCCGGGACAGGGATCGAGCAGTACTTC.

The chain recombines TRBV4-1 with TRBJ2-7; 15 nucleotides line up with TRBD2. The CDR3 loop spans 18 amino acids. The germline CDR1 and CDR2 sequences are MGHRA and YSYEKL. The V and J ends lost 2 bases and 1 base, in that order; junction bases with no gene match: 6. The CDR3 spells CASSQTGTSGRPSYEQYF. CDR3 in DNA: TGCGCCAGCAGCCAAACCGGGACTAGCGGGAGGCCTTCCTACGAGCAGTACTTC.

The rearrangement links TRBV5-6 to TRBJ2-5; either TRBD1 or TRBD2 may fit D (5 bases each). The CDR3 is made up of 13 amino acids. CDR1 and CDR2 (germline): SGHDT, YYEEEE. The ends were cut back, 3 bases at V and 9 bases at J, with 15 bases in the middle. CDR3 in DNA: TGTGCCAGCAGCTGGGGGATAAATTCGGCCCAGTACTTC. Encoded protein: CASSWGINSAQYF.

With respect to this clone: This sample also contains other DNA sequences that code for the same CDR3. The gene calls are TRBV4-3 and TRBJ2-5; TRBD2 agrees at 12 bases. The germline CDR1 and CDR2 sequences are LGHNA and YSLEER. With V trimmed by 1 base and J by 5 bases, 2 bases remained unmatched. This CDR3 region has 15 residues. CDR3 amino acids: CASSQVLAGGETQYF. The CDR3 DNA reads as TGCGCCAGCAGCCAAGTGCTAGCGGGAGGGGAGACCCAGTACTTC.

Worth noting for this clone: Other nucleotide sequences in the sample specify the same CDR3. The gene calls are TRBV6-5 and TRBJ2-3; D gene unclear. This CDR3 has 12 amino acids. V gave up 3 bases and J gave up 5 bases, with 6 bases separating them. CDR1 MNHEY and CDR2 SVGAGI come from the germline V gene. DNA for the CDR3: TGTGCCAGCAGTTATTCGGGAGATACGCAGTATTTT. This sequence encodes CASSYSGDTQYF.

The J gene is TRBJ1-2, the V gene TRBV27, with a weak D call TRBD1 (6 bases). Germline assignment: CDR1 MNHEY and CDR2 SMNVEV (reference sequence). This CDR3 comprises 17 residues. The V end was cut by 5 bases, the J end by 3 bases, with 22 bases between. In DNA, the CDR3 is TGTGCCAGCAGTCCGTACAGTCTTGGGGGGCCTGACTATGGCTACACCTTC. It specifies CASSPYSLGGPDYGYTF.

This clone came up once. This chain uses TRBV25-1 with TRBJ2-5, with 10 bases lining up with TRBD1. The CDR3 sequence is 16 residues long. Germline V gene data show CDR1 as MGHDK and CDR2 as SYGVNS. V lost 8 bases and J lost 4; bases outside the gene matches: 13. The CDR3, as DNA: TGTGCCAGCTCTAGAGGAGGGACAGGGGTCAGAGAGACCCAGTACTTC. Translated, it gives CASSRGGTGVRETQYF.

This clone is a singleton in its sample. The V call is TRBV25-1, the J call TRBJ1-6; 8 nucleotides line up with TRBD1. Germline CDR1 and CDR2: MGHDK and SYGVNS. V lost 3 bases to trimming and J lost 7 bases; unmatched junction nucleotides: 5. The CDR3 is 15 amino acids. DNA for the CDR3: TGTGCCAGCAGTGACCCGACAGGGGAAAATTCACCCCTCCACTTT. The encoded protein is CASSDPTGENSPLHF.

As to this clone: The same CDR3 is also encoded by other DNA sequences in this sample. This rearrangement joins TRBV28 to TRBJ1-4; D unclear. The germline V gene has CDR1 MDHEN and CDR2 SYDVKM. Trimming cost V 2 bases and J 8 bases, with 3 bases left between them. CDR3 length equals 11 residues. CDR3 in amino acids: CASSLGEKLFF. CDR3 coding DNA: TGTGCCAGCAGTTTAGGAGAAAAACTGTTTTTT. Together with reference TRBV28 and TRBJ1-4, the CDR3 gives the full variable domain: DVKVTQSSRYLVKRTGEKVFLECVQDMDHENMFWYRQDPGLGLRLIYFSYDVKMKEKGDIPEGYSVSREKKERFSLILESASTNQTSMYLCASSLGEKLFFGSGTQLSVL.

This sequence joins TRBV10-3 and TRBJ2-5; D might be TRBD1 or TRBD2, each matching 5 bases. CDR1 and CDR2 (germline): ENHRY, SYGVKD. This CDR3 is built from 15 residues. V was pared by 0 bases and J by 5 bases, with 13 bases between. The CDR3 sequence is CAISESSGYRETQYF. The CDR3 DNA sequence: TGTGCCATCAGTGAGTCGAGCGGATACAGGGAGACCCAGTACTTC.

This sequence joins TRBV28 and TRBJ2-5; tentatively, D is TRBD2 (5 bases). This CDR3 has 15 residues. The germline V gene encodes CDR1 MDHEN and CDR2 SYDVKM. Written as DNA, the CDR3 is TGTGCGACCGGGGTGAGCCCCAACTTTCAAGAGACCCAGTACTTC. This gives the protein CATGVSPNFQETQYF.

J is TRBJ2-7 and V is TRBV29-1; TRBD2 agrees at 10 bases. Germline-derived CDR1 and CDR2 are SQVTM and ANQGSEA. Trimming took 7 bases from V and 1 from J; bases not matched to a gene: 7. The CDR3 is made up of 14 amino acids. CDR3 sequence reads: CSAGGTSESYEQYF. DNA for the CDR3: TGCAGCGCTGGGGGGACTAGCGAGTCCTACGAGCAGTACTTC.

The V and J genes are TRBV28 and TRBJ2-3, with TRBD2 identical over 9 bases. CDR1 and CDR2 from the germline V gene are MDHEN and SYDVKM. With V trimmed by 6 bases and J by 4 bases, 8 bases remained unmatched. This CDR3 comprises 15 residues. Here the CDR3 reads CASSDGGTSPDTQYF. Here the CDR3 DNA reads TGTGCCAGCAGCGATGGTGGGACTAGCCCAGATACGCAGTATTTT.

Written as DNA, the CDR3 is TGCGCCAGCAGCTCTGGACCCACCGAGGGCTACGAGCAGTACTTC. Translated: CASSSGPTEGYEQYF. The chain recombines TRBV5-1 with TRBJ2-7, with a tentative D call TRBD2 (5 bases). Trimming shortened V by 3 bases and J by 3 bases, and 16 bases separated the two germline ends. The CDR3 extends over 15 amino acids. The V gene's germline CDR1 is SGHRS and CDR2 YFSETQ.

The chain couples TRBV14 to TRBJ2-5; 14 positions agree with TRBD2. Germline loops: CDR1 SGHDN, CDR2 FVKESK. There are 16 residues in the CDR3. V was pared by 4 bases and J by 5 bases, with 6 bases of the junction left unmatched. CDR3 nucleotide sequence: TGTGCCAGCAGCCGGGGACTAGCGGGAGCCTGGGAGACCCAGTACTTC. Translating gives CASSRGLAGAWETQYF.

This chain links TRBV4-3 with TRBJ2-2; possibly TRBD1 or TRBD2 for D (5 bases each). This CDR3 region has 16 residues. V lost 1 base, J lost 5 bases, and 14 bases lay in between. The germline CDR1 and CDR2 sequences are LGHNA and YSLEER. CDR3 sequence (DNA): TGCGCCAGCAGCCAAGGAACGGGGACGGAGACCGGGGAGCTGTTTTTT. It encodes CASSQGTGTETGELFF.

To note about this clone: Within the sample, other DNA sequences also encode this same CDR3. The rearrangement uses TRBV14 and TRBJ2-5, with 9 nucleotides matching TRBD1. This CDR3 contains 13 residues. V dropped 6 bases and J dropped 2; count of bases not matched to a gene: 1. Looked up from germline, CDR1 is SGHDN and CDR2 is FVKESK. The CDR3: CASRDRGQETQYF. In DNA, the CDR3 is TGTGCCAGCAGGGACAGGGGTCAAGAGACCCAGTACTTC.

V usage is TRBV5-6 and J usage is TRBJ2-5; possibly TRBD2 for D (6 bases). The CDR3 contains 14 residues. Trimming removed 2 bases from V and 5 bases from J, with 13 bases in between. Per germline, CDR1 SGHDT and CDR2 YYEEEE. The CDR3 loop is CASSLELEGETQYF. The CDR3 DNA is TGTGCCAGCAGCTTAGAACTGGAGGGCGAGACCCAGTACTTC.

The rearrangement joins TRBV11-3 to TRBJ2-5; D remains unclear. Trimming stripped 0 bases from V and 3 bases from J, with 5 bases between. Germline V gene data show CDR1 as SGHNT and CDR2 as YENEEA. This CDR3 contains 13 residues. Here the CDR3 DNA reads TGTGCCAGCAGCTTAGACTTAGAAGAGACCCAGTACTTC. It is translated as CASSLDLEETQYF. The variable domain in full, completed from reference TRBV11-3 and TRBJ2-5, reads EAGVVQSPRYKIIEKKQPVAFWCNPISGHNTLYWYLQNLGQGPELLIRYENEEAVDDSQLPKDRFSAERLKGVDSTLKIQPAELGDSAVYLCASSLDLEETQYFGPGTRLLVL.

Only one count was recorded for this clone. The chain links TRBV25-1 to TRBJ2-7, with 10 bases aligning to TRBD1. The CDR3 contains 14 residues. CDR1 and CDR2 (germline): MGHDK, SYGVNS. V lost 5 bases and J lost 3; bases outside the gene matches: 4. CDR3 bases: TGTGCCAGCAGTCCGGGACAGGGGTTCTACGAGCAGTACTTC. Residues: CASSPGQGFYEQYF.

With regard to this clone: A read error may account for a junction end that differs from germline. The chain combines TRBV5-5 with TRBJ2-7; no firm D call. Looked up from germline, CDR1 is SGHKS and CDR2 is YYEKEE (reference sequence). The length of the CDR3 is 13 residues. For the CDR3, the DNA is TGTGCCAGCAACTTGGAAGAGGCCTACGAGCAGTACTTC. Amino acids: CASNLEEAYEQYF.

The V and J genes are TRBV25-1 and TRBJ2-7; 7 positions match TRBD2. Losses at the gene ends were 2 bases for V and 7 bases for J; bases not matched to a gene: 8. CDR1 is MGHDK, CDR2 SYGVNS, per germline. This CDR3 spans 14 amino acids. CDR3 DNA: TGTGCCAGCAGTGAACGACTAGTGGGAGGGGAGCAGTACTTC. Amino acid sequence: CASSERLVGGEQYF.

The gene calls are TRBV11-2 and TRBJ2-5, with 10 bases lining up with TRBD1. The CDR3 has 17 amino acids. Trimming took 6 bases from V and 1 from J; bases not matched to a gene: 11. Germline-derived CDR1 and CDR2 are SGHAT and FQNNGV. The CDR3 DNA reads as TGTGCCAGCAGTAGTGGACAGGGGGGACTTGGCCAAGAGACCCAGTACTTC. This gives the protein CASSSGQGGLGQETQYF. Combining the CDR3 with reference TRBV11-2 and TRBJ2-5 gives the whole variable domain EAGVAQSPRYKIIEKRQSVAFWCNPISGHATLYWYQQILGQGPKLLIQFQNNGVVDDSQLPKDRFSAERLKGVDSTLKIQPAKLEDSAVYLCASSSGQGGLGQETQYFGPGTRLLVL.